This is a list of T cell receptor beta chains from one sample in a study of identical twins. TCRdb re-called the 5' RACE reads through MiXCR, storing one row per CDR3 protein. The sample consists of hundreds of thousands of distinct CDR3 sequences, about 20% of them appearing once. The same data also went into a second study, on T cells expressing NK-cell markers.

Sequenced sample: PBMCs. These TCRs come from a woman in her late teens or twenties in good health. CDR3s include the opening cysteine and the closing phenylalanine or tryptophan. The D gene is left open where the match is weak. Size is stated for part of the rows, as once, few or many counts, or as a class when the clone is expanded.

TGTGCCATCAGTGAGGGGGTTAGCGGGAGCAGGGAAACCGGGGAGCTGTTTTTT | CAISEGVSGSRETGELFF | TRBJ2-2 | TRBD2 | few | TRBV10-3 | 18
TGTGCCAGCAGATCCGGGACAGGCACAGATACGCAGTATTTT | CASRSGTGTDTQYF | TRBJ2-3 | TRBD1 | - | TRBV12-3/TRBV12-4 | 14
TGTGCCAGCAGTTACCGGGGGGCGGCGGGGACTGAAGCTTTCTTT | CASSYRGAAGTEAFF | TRBJ1-1 | - | - | TRBV6-5 | 15
TGCAGTGCTAGGTACGGGACAACCCGGAACATTCAGTACTTC | CSARYGTTRNIQYF | TRBJ2-4 | - | few | TRBV20-1 | 14
TGTGCCATCATTCAGGGGGCAGGCGGGGAGCTGTTTTTT | CAIIQGAGGELFF | TRBJ2-2 | TRBD1 | few | TRBV10-3 | 13
TGTGCCAGCAGTTCGGGACAGGGGGGGCATCAGCCCCAGCATTTT | CASSSGQGGHQPQHF | TRBJ1-5 | TRBD1 | few | TRBV12-3/TRBV12-4 | 15
TGTGCCAGCAGCCCAGACAGGGATTCCGGGGCCAACGTCCTGACTTTC | CASSPDRDSGANVLTF | TRBJ2-6 | TRBD1 | few | TRBV12-3/TRBV12-4 | 16
TGTGCCAGCAGGCAGGGGGCCACCACCTACAATGAGCAGTTCTTC | CASRQGATTYNEQFF | TRBJ2-1 | TRBD1 | - | TRBV12-3/TRBV12-4 | 15
TGTGCCAGCAGCCAAGATCCTTCCGGCGAGCAGTACTTC | CASSQDPSGEQYF | TRBJ2-7 | - | few | TRBV4-2 | 13
TGTGCCAGCTCACCAGTTGGGACTAGCGCACAAGAGACCCAGTACTTC | CASSPVGTSAQETQYF | TRBJ2-5 | TRBD2 | - | TRBV18 | 16
TGTGCCAGCAGCCCCCAGTTAACTAGCGGCTACGAGCAGTACTTC | CASSPQLTSGYEQYF | TRBJ2-7 | TRBD2 | once | TRBV7-2 | 15
TGCGCCAGCAGCTTGGACACTCGCAACGCCGAGCAGTACTTC | CASSLDTRNAEQYF | TRBJ2-7 | - | few | TRBV5-1 | 14
TGTGCCAGCACCGAGCGGGGCTCAGCAGGGAGAAACACCATATATTTT | CASTERGSAGRNTIYF | TRBJ1-3 | - | - | TRBV7-9 | 16
TGTGCCAGCAGACAGGGCACAGATACGCAGTATTTT | CASRQGTDTQYF | TRBJ2-3 | - | many | TRBV2 | 12
TGCGCCAGCAGCTCCGGACAGACGGGTTTAAATGAGCAGTTCTTC | CASSSGQTGLNEQFF | TRBJ2-1 | - | few | TRBV5-1 | 15
TGCGCCAGCAGCTTGGGGGGACCCTCGGCAGATACGCAGTATTTT | CASSLGGPSADTQYF | TRBJ2-3 | - | - | TRBV5-1 | 15
TGTGCCACCAGCCCCCGCGGACAGTCCTACGAGCAGTACTTC | CATSPRGQSYEQYF | TRBJ2-7 | - | - | TRBV15 | 14
TGTGCCTTCAGTTTAGTCCCGGGGACAGGGAGTTCTGGGGCCAACGTCCTGACTTTC | CAFSLVPGTGSSGANVLTF | TRBJ2-6 | TRBD1 | once | TRBV2 | 19
TGTGCCAGCAGCCCCGGACTCCTTGAGCAGTTCTTC | CASSPGLLEQFF | TRBJ2-1 | - | - | TRBV5-6 | 12
TGTGCCAGCAGTGACGGACCTTTTTTGGAAGCTTTCTTT | CASSDGPFLEAFF | TRBJ1-1 | - | - | TRBV6-1 | 13
TGTGCCAGTACTAGCGGGAGTACATATGAGCAGTTCTTC | CASTSGSTYEQFF | TRBJ2-1 | TRBD2 | - | TRBV19 | 13
TGCAGCGTTGACAGGGAGAACTATGGCTACACCTTC | CSVDRENYGYTF | TRBJ1-2 | - | few | TRBV29-1 | 12
TGCGCCAGCAAGGGGGATAACACCGGGGAGCTGTTTTTT | CASKGDNTGELFF | TRBJ2-2 | - | - | TRBV5-1 | 13
TGCGCCAGCAGCCCCGTTACTAGCGGGAGTAAAGCCGGGGAGCTGTTTTTT | CASSPVTSGSKAGELFF | TRBJ2-2 | TRBD2 | - | TRBV4-1 | 17
TGTGCCAGCAGTTTAGGAGGGGTCGGAAAACTGTTTTTT | CASSLGGVGKLFF | TRBJ1-4 | - | few | TRBV12-3/TRBV12-4 | 13
TGTGCCAGCATCAGGCAGGTTAGCTCCTACAATGAGCAGTTCTTC | CASIRQVSSYNEQFF | TRBJ2-1 | - | - | TRBV5-6 | 15
TGCAGTGCTAGAGTGGGCCTGGGGGATGTTGGCTACACCTTC | CSARVGLGDVGYTF | TRBJ1-2 | - | - | TRBV20-1 | 14
TGTGCCAGCAGCTCGGTCGGGACAAGCCTCTACGAGCAGTACTTC | CASSSVGTSLYEQYF | TRBJ2-7 | - | few | TRBV7-8 | 15
TGTGCCAGCGGTCAACCTTCCGGGGCCGTCGACGAGCAGTACTTC | CASGQPSGAVDEQYF | TRBJ2-7 | - | few | TRBV7-9 | 15
TGTGCCAGCAGCTTATGGGACAGGGGGTTGAATGAGCAGTTCTTC | CASSLWDRGLNEQFF | TRBJ2-1 | TRBD1 | - | TRBV7-9 | 15
TGTGCCAGCAGCCCACGGACAGGGGAGACAGATACGCAGTATTTT | CASSPRTGETDTQYF | TRBJ2-3 | TRBD1 | few | TRBV7-6 | 15
TGTGCCAGCAGCGGTGAAGGGGGGGTCGGTACGCAGTATTTT | CASSGEGGVGTQYF | TRBJ2-3 | - | few | TRBV6-1 | 14
TGTGCCAGCAGTGTGACAGGGGTGGAGCAGTTCTTC | CASSVTGVEQFF | TRBJ2-1 | TRBD1 | few | TRBV25-1 | 12
TGCGCCAGCAGTGAACTCATCGGGTCACCCCTCCACTTT | CASSELIGSPLHF | TRBJ1-6 | - | - | TRBV10-1 | 13
TGTGCCAGCTCACCTATAGCCCCCTACGAGCAGTACTTC | CASSPIAPYEQYF | TRBJ2-7 | - | few | TRBV18 | 13
TGTGCCACCAGCAGAGAGAACTATGGCTACACCTTC | CATSRENYGYTF | TRBJ1-2 | - | - | TRBV15 | 12
TGCAGTGCTAGGGGTCGGGACATGGCCTACGAGCAGTACTTC | CSARGRDMAYEQYF | TRBJ2-7 | - | few | TRBV20-1 | 14
TGCGCCAGCAGCTTCGGTGACAGGGGCTCCTACAATGAGCAGTTCTTC | CASSFGDRGSYNEQFF | TRBJ2-1 | TRBD1 | - | TRBV5-1 | 16
TGCAGTGCTAGAGTAGCGGGAGTGGGCACCGGGGAGCTGTTTTTT | CSARVAGVGTGELFF | TRBJ2-2 | TRBD2 | - | TRBV20-1 | 15
TGCGCCAGCAAGTCCGTCGGGACTAGTGAAGAGACCCAGTACTTC | CASKSVGTSEETQYF | TRBJ2-5 | TRBD2 | - | TRBV5-1 | 15
TGCAGTGCTAGTTCCCCTGGACAGGCTCTCTATGGCTACACCTTC | CSASSPGQALYGYTF | TRBJ1-2 | TRBD1 | few | TRBV20-1 | 15
TGTGCCAGCAGCTCTATGGACATGAACACTGAAGCTTTCTTT | CASSSMDMNTEAFF | TRBJ1-1 | - | many | TRBV7-2 | 14
TGTGCCAGCAGTTTACAGGGGGATGGCTACACCTTC | CASSLQGDGYTF | TRBJ1-2 | TRBD1 | few | TRBV12-3/TRBV12-4 | 12
TGTGCCAGCACCTCAACGATAAACACGAGGACCGGGGAGCTGTTTTTT | CASTSTINTRTGELFF | TRBJ2-2 | - | few | TRBV28 | 16
TGTGCCAGCAGAACGGACGCCCGACGGTACACTGAAGCTTTCTTT | CASRTDARRYTEAFF | TRBJ1-1 | - | - | TRBV6-2/TRBV6-3 | 15
TGTGCCAGCAGCTTGGAACAGGGGGCGTTGGAGACCCAGTACTTC | CASSLEQGALETQYF | TRBJ2-5 | TRBD1 | - | TRBV11-2 | 15
TGTGCCTGGAGGAGGTGGACACCTAACTACGAGCAGTACTTC | CAWRRWTPNYEQYF | TRBJ2-7 | - | - | TRBV30 | 14
TGCAGTGCTAGCCGGGGCGGCCCAGAGGAAGAGACCCAGTACTTC | CSASRGGPEEETQYF | TRBJ2-5 | - | - | TRBV20-1 | 15
TGCAGTGCTATACTTCGACTAGCGGGCGGAAGCTCCTACGAGCAGTACTTC | CSAILRLAGGSSYEQYF | TRBJ2-7 | TRBD2 | few | TRBV20-1 | 17
TGTGCCAGCAGTTCGACAGGGGGTCTGTACTTC | CASSSTGGLYF | TRBJ2-5 | TRBD1 | - | TRBV12-3/TRBV12-4 | 11
TGCAGTGCTAGAGATCGCGGCGGGAGGGCAGATACGCAGTATTTT | CSARDRGGRADTQYF | TRBJ2-3 | TRBD2 | - | TRBV20-1 | 15
TGTGCCAGCAGCGTCTTACCGGCGGGAGGCTACACCTTC | CASSVLPAGGYTF | TRBJ1-2 | - | - | TRBV9 | 13
TGTGCCAGCAGTTACGCAGGGGGAAACACCATATATTTT | CASSYAGGNTIYF | TRBJ1-3 | - | - | TRBV6-6 | 13
TGTGCCAGCAGTTTAGACAGGGGGCTAGAAGAGCAGTACTTC | CASSLDRGLEEQYF | TRBJ2-7 | TRBD1 | - | TRBV27 | 14
TGCAGCTCTCGCTCCCCTCTGAGCGGGAGTGGCAATGAGCAGTTCTTC | CSSRSPLSGSGNEQFF | TRBJ2-1 | TRBD2 | few | TRBV29-1 | 16
TGTGCCAGCAGTCTAATGCCCGGGACAGAGAATGAGCAGTTCTTC | CASSLMPGTENEQFF | TRBJ2-1 | TRBD1 | - | TRBV6-4 | 15
TGTGCCATCCTTAGGGGCACAGATACGCAGTATTTT | CAILRGTDTQYF | TRBJ2-3 | - | - | TRBV12-3/TRBV12-4 | 12
TGCAGTGCTCCGGACAGGGGGGTACAGCCCCAGCATTTT | CSAPDRGVQPQHF | TRBJ1-5 | TRBD1 | few | TRBV20-1 | 13